The following is a T cell receptor (beta chain) sequence with its context. Antigen unknown. This sample was taken from a study of T cell responses to AZD1222 COVID-19 vaccine. Turning to the study itself: Pooled in the analysis were second doses at about 4 or about 12 weeks.

Libraries were prepared by immunoSEQ multiplex PCR; TCRdb keeps only in-frame clonotypes and omits some of them. The sample carries roughly 130,000 clones, approximately 86% recorded once. CDR3 length: 17 amino acids. Trimming cost V 5 bases and J 4 bases; bases outside gene matches: 13. Study conclusions and caveats: Repertoire sampling happened only post peak T cell response. Donor demographics were predominantly white British with a female majority; clonal diversity may be underestimated. Rises in breadth and depth of Spike-specific TCRs came after two AZD1222 doses.

This rearrangement joins TRBV5-3 to TRBJ1-5; 9 bases map to TRBD1. TRBV5-3 is noted as an ORF with a role that remains uncertain. This TCR derives from an adult in good health. The sequenced sample was peripheral blood, obtained on day 0 of AZD1222 vaccination. The CDR3 nucleotides are TGTGCCAGAAGTACAACCAACAGGGGGCGAACGAATCAGCCCCAGCATTTT. It yields the protein CARSTTNRGRTNQPQHF.